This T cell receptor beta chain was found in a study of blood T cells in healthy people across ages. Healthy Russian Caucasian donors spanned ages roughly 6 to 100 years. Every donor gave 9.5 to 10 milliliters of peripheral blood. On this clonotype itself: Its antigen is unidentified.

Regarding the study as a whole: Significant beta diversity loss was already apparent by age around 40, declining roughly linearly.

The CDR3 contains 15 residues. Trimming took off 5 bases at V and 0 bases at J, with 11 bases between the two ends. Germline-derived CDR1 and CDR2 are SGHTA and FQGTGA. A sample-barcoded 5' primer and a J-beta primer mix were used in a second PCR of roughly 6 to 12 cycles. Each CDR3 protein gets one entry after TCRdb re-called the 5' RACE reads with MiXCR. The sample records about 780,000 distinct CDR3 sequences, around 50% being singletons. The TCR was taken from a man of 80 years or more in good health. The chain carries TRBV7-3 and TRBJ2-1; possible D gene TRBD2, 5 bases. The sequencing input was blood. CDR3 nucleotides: TGTGCCAGCAGCCCCCAGAGGGCCTCCTACAATGAGCAGTTCTTC. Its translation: CASSPQRASYNEQFF.